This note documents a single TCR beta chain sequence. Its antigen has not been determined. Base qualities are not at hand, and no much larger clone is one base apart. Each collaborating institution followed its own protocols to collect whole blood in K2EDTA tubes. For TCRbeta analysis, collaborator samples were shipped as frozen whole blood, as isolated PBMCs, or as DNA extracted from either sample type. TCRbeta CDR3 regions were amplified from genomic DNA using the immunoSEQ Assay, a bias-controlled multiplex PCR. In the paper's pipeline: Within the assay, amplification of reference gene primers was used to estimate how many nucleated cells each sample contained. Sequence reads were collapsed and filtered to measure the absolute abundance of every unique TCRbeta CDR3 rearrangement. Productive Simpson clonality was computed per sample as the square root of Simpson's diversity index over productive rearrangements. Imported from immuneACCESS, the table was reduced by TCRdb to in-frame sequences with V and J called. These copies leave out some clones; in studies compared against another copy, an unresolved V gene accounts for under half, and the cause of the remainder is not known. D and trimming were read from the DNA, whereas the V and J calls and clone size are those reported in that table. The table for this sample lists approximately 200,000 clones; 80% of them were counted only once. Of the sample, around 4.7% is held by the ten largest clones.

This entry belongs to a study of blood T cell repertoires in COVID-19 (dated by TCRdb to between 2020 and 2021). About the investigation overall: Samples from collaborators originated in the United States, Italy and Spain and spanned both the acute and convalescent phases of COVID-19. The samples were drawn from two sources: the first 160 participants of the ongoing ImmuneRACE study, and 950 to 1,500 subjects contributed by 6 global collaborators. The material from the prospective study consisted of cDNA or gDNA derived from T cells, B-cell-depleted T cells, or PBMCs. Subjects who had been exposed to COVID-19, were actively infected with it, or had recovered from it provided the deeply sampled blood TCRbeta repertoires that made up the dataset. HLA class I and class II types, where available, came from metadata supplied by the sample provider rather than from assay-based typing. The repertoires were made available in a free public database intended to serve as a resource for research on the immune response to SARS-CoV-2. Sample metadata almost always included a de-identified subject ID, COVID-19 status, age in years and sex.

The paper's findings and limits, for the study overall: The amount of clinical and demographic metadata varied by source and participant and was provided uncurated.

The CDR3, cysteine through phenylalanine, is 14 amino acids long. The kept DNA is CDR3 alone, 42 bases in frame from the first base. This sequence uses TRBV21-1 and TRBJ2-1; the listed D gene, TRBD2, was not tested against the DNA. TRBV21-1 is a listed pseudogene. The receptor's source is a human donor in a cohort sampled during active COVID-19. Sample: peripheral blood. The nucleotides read TGTGCCAGCCGCAGCCGGGGGATGCGGAATGAGCAGTTCTTC. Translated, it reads CASRSRGMRNEQFF.